The text below deals with one TCR beta chain. The data stem from a study of shared clonotypes between healthy human individuals. The assay was immunoSEQ multiplex PCR, and TCRdb's table has in-frame clones only and misses some. The table includes around 370,000 clones, 90% to 98% detected once. The V and J ends lost 6 bases and 3 bases respectively, with 3 bases between them. This CDR3 region has 11 residues. Germline CDR1 is WSHSY and CDR2 is SAAADI. The sequence came from a young man in good health. The sample taken for sequencing was memory CD8+ T cells sorted from blood. Subset specified: CD45RO+ cells pooled with CCR7-negative TemRA cells. The chain employs TRBV10-2 and TRBJ2-1; D is unresolved. CDR3 sequence (DNA): TGCGCCAGCAGCAACTACAATGAGCAGTTCTTC. The encoded protein is CASSNYNEQFF.